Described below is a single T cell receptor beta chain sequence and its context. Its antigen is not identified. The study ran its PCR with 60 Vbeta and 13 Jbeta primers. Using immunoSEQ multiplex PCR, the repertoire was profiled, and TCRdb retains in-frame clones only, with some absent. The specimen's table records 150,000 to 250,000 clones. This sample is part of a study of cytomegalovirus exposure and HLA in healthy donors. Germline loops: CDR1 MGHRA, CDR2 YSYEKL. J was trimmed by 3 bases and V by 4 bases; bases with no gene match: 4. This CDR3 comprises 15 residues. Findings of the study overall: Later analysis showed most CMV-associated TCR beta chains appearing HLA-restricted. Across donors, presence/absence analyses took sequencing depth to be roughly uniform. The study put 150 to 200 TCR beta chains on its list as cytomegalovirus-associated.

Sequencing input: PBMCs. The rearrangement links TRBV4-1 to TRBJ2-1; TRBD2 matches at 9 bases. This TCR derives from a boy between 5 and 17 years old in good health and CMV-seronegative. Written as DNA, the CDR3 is TGCGCCAGCAGCCCTCGGACTAGCGACTACAATGAGCAGTTCTTC. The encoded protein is CASSPRTSDYNEQFF.